What follows are 20 T cell receptor beta chains derived from one specimen sequenced in a study of blood T cells in healthy people across ages. It was with a sample-barcoded 5' primer and a J-beta primer mix that a second PCR of roughly 6 to 12 cycles was run. TCRdb re-analysed the 5' RACE reads in MiXCR, keeping a single row per CDR3 protein. The data contain roughly 1.5 million distinct CDR3 sequences, approximately 39% of them singletons. Sequencing was done on a sample of blood. Receptors were obtained from a woman younger than 35 in good health.

The rearrangement links TRBV4-1 to TRBJ2-1; D gene unclear. Between the trimmed V and J ends, which lost 0 bases and 2 bases, there was a span of 14 bases. Germline V gives CDR1 MGHRA, CDR2 YSYEKL. This CDR3 is 17 amino acids long. The CDR3 DNA is TGCGCCAGCAGCCAAGAGTTGAGACCCAGCACCTACAATGAGCAGTTCTTC. Residues: CASSQELRPSTYNEQFF.

V usage is TRBV20-1 and J usage is TRBJ1-4; no reliable D call. V was trimmed by 3 bases and J by 8 bases, leaving 16 bases between them. Germline assignment: CDR1 DFQATT and CDR2 SNEGSKA (reference sequence). This CDR3 comprises 14 residues. The chain's CDR3 is CSARAVGGKEKLFF. The CDR3 coding sequence is TGCAGTGCTAGGGCCGTCGGTGGGAAGGAAAAACTGTTTTTT.

This clonotype was counted at least ten times. The chain links TRBV6-1 to TRBJ2-3, with D perhaps TRBD2 (5 bases). CDR1 and CDR2 from the germline V gene are MNHNS and SASEGT. V gave up 5 bases and J gave up 3 bases, with 12 bases separating them. The CDR3 has 14 residues. The CDR3 DNA reads TGTGCCAGCAGTCCCAGAGGGCAAACAGATACGCAGTATTTT. Amino acids: CASSPRGQTDTQYF.

The chain employs TRBV27 and TRBJ2-7; D is unresolved. The ends were cut back, 3 bases at V and 1 base at J, with 13 bases in the middle. CDR3 size: 15 residues. Germline assignment: CDR1 MNHEY and CDR2 SMNVEV (reference sequence). The CDR3 is CASSFNGWGSYEQYF. In DNA form, the CDR3 reads TGTGCCAGCAGTTTTAATGGGTGGGGTTCCTACGAGCAGTACTTC.

This clonotype was seen only a few times. The chain combines TRBV7-9 with TRBJ1-5; D is undetermined. Germline-derived CDR1 and CDR2 are SEHNR and FQNEAQ (reference sequence). V was trimmed by 4 bases and J by 7 bases, leaving 8 bases between them. The CDR3 has 12 amino acids. The CDR3, as DNA: TGTGCCAGCAGCTATGACGGCCAGCCCCAGCATTTT. Translation gives CASSYDGQPQHF.

The chain uses TRBV5-1 and TRBJ2-3, with D tentatively TRBD1 (6 bases). V was shortened by 6 bases and J by 5 bases, with 16 bases between the two germline ends. Germline CDR1 SGHRS, CDR2 YFSETQ. The CDR3 length is 14 residues. Written as DNA, the CDR3 is TGCGCCAGCACCCCCAGGGGAAACAGAGATACGCAGTATTTT. Translation gives CASTPRGNRDTQYF.

This clonotype occurred a few times. This chain connects TRBV2 to TRBJ1-5, with D unclear. CDR3 length: 15 residues. The V end lost 5 bases, the J end lost 1 base, and 12 bases lay between the germline ends. Germline CDR1 SNHLY, CDR2 FYNNEI. The DNA for the CDR3 is TGTGCCAGCAGTAGGTCGCAGACGAGCAATCAGCCCCAGCATTTT. It encodes CASSRSQTSNQPQHF.

V usage is TRBV6-2 or TRBV6-3 and J usage is TRBJ2-7, with a tentative D call TRBD2 (5 bases). CDR1 MNHEY and CDR2 SVGEGT come from the germline V gene. The CDR3 consists of 14 residues. The germline V and J ends were trimmed by 0 bases and 3 bases, with 9 bases remaining between them. The CDR3 coding sequence is TGTGCCAGCAGTTACTCCGGGGAGAGCTACGAGCAGTACTTC. This translates into CASSYSGESYEQYF.

This sequence joins TRBV28 and TRBJ2-7, with D hard to call. The CDR3 sequence is 15 residues long. Trimming cost V 2 bases and J 7 bases, with 18 bases left between them. Germline assignment: CDR1 MDHEN and CDR2 SYDVKM. CDR3 residues: CASSLRIQLGNEQYF. As DNA, the CDR3 is TGTGCCAGCAGTTTAAGGATTCAGTTAGGGAATGAGCAGTACTTC.

The chain links TRBV6-1 to TRBJ1-4; D unclear. The germline V and J ends were trimmed by 2 bases and 3 bases, with 10 bases remaining between them. The CDR3 loop spans 15 amino acids. The germline V gene encodes CDR1 MNHNS and CDR2 SASEGT. The CDR3 bases are TGTGCCAGCAGTGAACAAGGGATTCCTAATGAAAAACTGTTTTTT. Translated, it gives CASSEQGIPNEKLFF.

The chain joins TRBV21-1 to TRBJ2-5; the D call of TRBD2 is as the table states it, not checked on the DNA. TRBV21-1 is recorded as a pseudogene. The CDR3 length is 20 residues. The CDR3 protein is CASSLLRRGLAGGFQETQYF. The CDR3 DNA follows: TGTGCCAGCAGCCTTCTCCGGAGAGGACTAGCGGGAGGCTTCCAAGAGACCCAGTACTTC.

To note about this clonotype: Compared with germline, one end of the junction differs, possibly owing to a read error. The genes are TRBV6-2 or TRBV6-3 and TRBJ2-6, with D perhaps TRBD1 (5 bases). CDR3 length: 15 residues. Germline lookup yields CDR1 MNHEY and CDR2 SVGEGT. The CDR3 region is CASSWHGSGANVPTF. Written as DNA, the CDR3 is TGTGCCAGCAGTTGGCACGGCTCTGGGGCCAACGTCCCGACTTTC.

The chain combines TRBV4-3 with TRBJ1-2; TRBD1 might be the D (5 bases). The CDR3 totals 16 residues. Germline CDR1 LGHNA, CDR2 YSLEER. Between the trimmed V and J ends, which lost 4 bases and 5 bases, there was a span of 20 bases. The chain's CDR3 is CASSRGEPGGRYGYTF. The CDR3 DNA follows: TGCGCCAGCAGCCGAGGCGAGCCCGGGGGGAGGTATGGCTACACCTTC.

Note on this clonotype: An end of the junction differs from the germline gene, which may be a read error. The CDR3 DNA is TGTGCCACCAGTCGTGAGGGGGAGTATAATCAGCCCCAGCATTTT. Translated: CATSREGEYNQPQHF. The chain has TRBV10-3 and TRBJ1-5, with a weak D call TRBD1 (6 bases). This CDR3 has 15 residues. CDR1 and CDR2 from the germline V gene are ENHRY and SYGVKD.

This chain uses TRBV5-6 with TRBJ1-4; 7 bases are a match to TRBD1. The junction had 9 bases not matched to a gene; V was cut back by 5 bases and J by 8 bases. The CDR3 is made up of 14 amino acids. Germline values: CDR1 SGHDT, CDR2 YYEEEE. The CDR3 bases are TGTGCCAGCAGGCTGGAGGGGGCAGGAGAAAAACTGTTTTTT. Residues: CASRLEGAGEKLFF.

This clonotype was seen once. An end of the junction differs from the germline gene, which may be a read error. This chain links TRBV7-8 with TRBJ1-2; 7 nucleotides align to TRBD1. The germline gives CDR1 SGHVS, CDR2 FQNEAQ. The CDR3 is 15 amino acids. In DNA form, the CDR3 reads TGTGCCAGCAGCCCTGGGACAGTAGCTAACGATGGCTACACCTTC. Its translation is CASSPGTVANDGYTF. Full variable domain (outside the CDR3, taken from reference TRBV7-8 and TRBJ1-2): GAGVSQSPRYKVAKRGQDVALRCDPISGHVSLFWYQQALGQGPEFLTYFQNEAQLDKSGLPSDRFFAERPEGSVSTLKIQRTQQEDSAVYLCASSPGTVANDGYTFGSGTRLTVV.

This clonotype was detected ten times or more. This sequence joins TRBV7-6 and TRBJ2-7, with D possibly matching TRBD1 (6 bases). V lost 2 bases, J lost 5 bases, and 13 bases lay in between. This CDR3 contains 14 residues. Germline values: CDR1 SGHVS, CDR2 FNYEAQ. The CDR3 DNA follows: TGTGCCAGCAGCTTATCTACAGGGTTCCACGAGCAGTACTTC. This translates into CASSLSTGFHEQYF.

V and J are TRBV7-9 and TRBJ1-4, with TRBD1 matching 10 bases. V lost 3 bases, J lost 7 bases, and 17 bases stayed unmatched. The CDR3 length is 19 residues. Germline V gene data show CDR1 as SEHNR and CDR2 as FQNEAQ (reference sequence). As DNA, the CDR3 is TGTGCCAGCAGCTTCGGGACAGGGGCCATCATAAGGGGGGCTGAAAAACTGTTTTTT. Translating it yields CASSFGTGAIIRGAEKLFF. The entire variable domain, with the rest obtained from reference TRBV7-9 and TRBJ1-4, is as follows: DTGVSQNPRHKITKRGQNVTFRCDPISEHNRLYWYRQTLGQGPEFLTYFQNEAQLEKSRLLSDRFSAERPKGSFSTLEIQRTEQGDSAMYLCASSFGTGAIIRGAEKLFFGSGTQLSVL.

This clonotype occurred a few times. The rearrangement joins TRBV7-2 to TRBJ2-3; no definite D call. CDR1 is SGHTA and CDR2 is FQGNSA in the germline V gene. This CDR3 region has 17 residues. The germline V and J ends were trimmed by 5 bases and 2 bases, with 20 bases remaining between them. This chain's CDR3 is CASSGYRAPVITDTQYF. CDR3 coding DNA: TGTGCCAGCAGCGGTTACCGGGCCCCGGTGATCACAGATACGCAGTATTTT. The entire variable domain, with the rest obtained from reference TRBV7-2 and TRBJ2-3, is as follows: GAGVSQSPSNKVTEKGKDVELRCDPISGHTALYWYRQSLGQGLEFLIYFQGNSAPDKSGLPSDRFSAERTGGSVSTLTIQRTQQEDSAVYLCASSGYRAPVITDTQYFGPGTRLTVL.

The chain recombines TRBV6-2 or TRBV6-3 with TRBJ1-1; D is perhaps TRBD1 (6 bases). The germline gives CDR1 MNHEY, CDR2 SVGEGT. Trimming stripped 1 base from V and 0 bases from J, with 12 bases between. CDR3 length equals 16 residues. The CDR3 region is CASSYLMTGMNTEAFF. Here the CDR3 DNA reads TGTGCCAGCAGTTACTTAATGACAGGTATGAACACTGAAGCTTTCTTT.